The 11 T cell receptor beta chains below come from one sample, sequenced in a study of OX40 agonist ivuxolimab in advanced cancers. Profiled with immunoSEQ multiplex PCR; TCRdb holds only in-frame clones, not every one. The repertoire holds tens of thousands of clones, with roughly nine tenths as singletons. The material was CD4+ or CD8+ T cells sorted from blood, obtained in a trial of the OX40 agonist ivuxolimab. The receptors shown here come from an adult with an advanced solid tumor such as melanoma, head and neck, liver or kidney cancer.

This clone was counted a few times. The chain joins TRBV6-1 to TRBJ2-7; either TRBD1 or TRBD2 may fit D (5 bases each). Germline V lookup: CDR1 MNHNS, CDR2 SASEGT. The V gene lost 6 bases and the J gene lost 7 bases, with 19 bases spanning the gap. This CDR3 region has 14 residues. In DNA form, the CDR3 reads TGTGCCAGCAGGAGCCGGGACGGGGTTCTGGAGCAGTACTTC. Translating it yields CASRSRDGVLEQYF.

The chain links TRBV20-1 to TRBJ2-3; D not resolved. Trimming stripped 5 bases from V and 6 bases from J, with 9 bases between. Per germline, CDR1 DFQATT and CDR2 SNEGSKA (reference sequence). The CDR3 totals 11 residues. DNA of the CDR3: TGCAGTGCTTTGAACGTTGATACGCAGTATTTT. Protein: CSALNVDTQYF.

Worth noting for this clone: In the same sample, other DNA sequences code for this CDR3. The chain combines TRBV5-1 with TRBJ1-5; D perhaps matches TRBD1 (5 bases). Germline V lookup: CDR1 SGHRS, CDR2 YFSETQ. The CDR3 is 13 residues long. V shed 0 bases and J shed 5 bases, with 6 bases lying between them. The CDR3 bases are TGCGCCAGCAGCTTGGTAGGGGATCAGCCCCAGCATTTT. Translating it yields CASSLVGDQPQHF.

This chain connects TRBV19 to TRBJ1-2; TRBD1 is a possible D gene (6 bases). Deletions cut 7 bases from V and 1 base from J, with 13 bases between. The CDR3 loop spans 14 amino acids. Per germline, CDR1 LNHDA and CDR2 SQIVND (reference sequence). CDR3 bases: TGTGCCAGTATCGATCTACAGGGTAACTATGGCTACACCTTC. Translated, it gives CASIDLQGNYGYTF.

The CDR3 loop is CASSSLIRAYGYTF. The CDR3 nucleotides are TGTGCCAGCAGTTCCCTCATCAGGGCTTATGGCTACACCTTC. The V and J genes are TRBV6-6 and TRBJ1-2; perhaps TRBD1 as D (5 bases). V dropped 4 bases and J dropped 5 bases, with 14 bases sitting between them. The germline CDR1 and CDR2 sequences are MNHNY and SVGAGI (reference sequence). The CDR3 contains 14 residues.

The rearrangement links TRBV5-4 to TRBJ1-2; D unclear. Trimming removed 4 bases from V and 0 bases from J, with 13 bases in between. The germline V gene has CDR1 SGHNT and CDR2 YYREEE (reference sequence). This CDR3 comprises 15 residues. The CDR3 coding sequence is TGTGCCAGCAGCCTGGGGAGAATAGCTAACTATGGCTACACCTTC. It codes for CASSLGRIANYGYTF.

The chain joins TRBV7-9 to TRBJ2-3; no reliable D call. Germline lookup yields CDR1 SEHNR and CDR2 FQNEAQ (reference sequence). The CDR3 consists of 16 residues. V lost 2 bases, J lost 1 base, and 13 bases lay in between. The CDR3 spells CASSLTQVFRTDTQYF. Written as DNA, the CDR3 is TGTGCCAGCAGCTTAACTCAAGTTTTCCGCACAGATACGCAGTATTTT.

This clone was counted once. This chain joins TRBV4-3 and TRBJ2-5; perhaps TRBD1 as D (6 bases). The CDR3 sequence is 14 residues long. Trimming cost V 0 bases and J 5 bases, with 10 bases left between them. Per germline, CDR1 LGHNA and CDR2 YSLEER. Written as DNA, the CDR3 is TGCGCCAGCAGCCAAGAGAGTCAGGGGGAGACCCAGTACTTC. Protein sequence: CASSQESQGETQYF.

This chain joins TRBV11-2 and TRBJ1-1; D is possibly TRBD1 (5 bases). Looked up from germline, CDR1 is SGHAT and CDR2 is FQNNGV. The V end was cut by 5 bases, the J end by 0 bases, with 13 bases between. The CDR3 runs 15 residues. The CDR3 DNA reads as TGTGCCAGCAGCGCCCGGCAGGGAATGAACACTGAAGCTTTCTTT. This sequence encodes CASSARQGMNTEAFF.

The V gene is TRBV28, the J gene TRBJ1-5, with D perhaps TRBD1 (6 bases). With 5 bases removed from V and 6 bases from J, the gap between germline ends came to 8 bases. Germline V CDR1 and CDR2: MDHEN, SYDVKM. This CDR3 comprises 12 residues. CDR3: CASSRQVQPQHF. The CDR3 DNA reads as TGTGCCAGCAGTCGACAGGTTCAGCCCCAGCATTTT.

Here the CDR3 DNA reads TGTGCCAGCAGTGTACGGACAGGGGGCATCGGCTACACCTTC. Translation: CASSVRTGGIGYTF. The chain carries TRBV2 and TRBJ1-2, with 11 bases that match TRBD1. J lost 8 bases, V lost 4 bases, and 6 bases had no gene match. This CDR3 is built from 14 residues. The germline V gene has CDR1 SNHLY and CDR2 FYNNEI. Filled out from reference TRBV2 and TRBJ1-2, the complete variable domain reads EPEVTQTPSHQVTQMGQEVILRCVPISNHLYFYWYRQILGQKVEFLVSFYNNEISEKSEIFDDQFSVERPDGSNFTLKIRSTKLEDSAMYFCASSVRTGGIGYTFGSGTRLTVV.